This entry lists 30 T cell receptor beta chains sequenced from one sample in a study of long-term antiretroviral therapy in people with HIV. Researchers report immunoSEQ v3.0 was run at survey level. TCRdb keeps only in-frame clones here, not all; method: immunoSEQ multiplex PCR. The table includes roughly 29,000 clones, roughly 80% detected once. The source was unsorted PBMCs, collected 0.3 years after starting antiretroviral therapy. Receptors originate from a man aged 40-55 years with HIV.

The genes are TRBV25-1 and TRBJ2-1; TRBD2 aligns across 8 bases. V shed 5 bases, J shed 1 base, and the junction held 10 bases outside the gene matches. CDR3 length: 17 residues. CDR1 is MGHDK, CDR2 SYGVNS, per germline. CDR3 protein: CASSSVGSGASYNEQFF. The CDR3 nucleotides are TGTGCCAGCAGTTCCGTCGGTAGCGGGGCTTCCTACAATGAGCAGTTCTTC.

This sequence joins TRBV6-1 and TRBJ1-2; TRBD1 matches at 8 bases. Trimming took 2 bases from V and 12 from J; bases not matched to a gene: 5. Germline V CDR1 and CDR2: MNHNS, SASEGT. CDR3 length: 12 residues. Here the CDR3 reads CASSEFGQGDTF. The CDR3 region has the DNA TGTGCCAGCAGTGAATTTGGACAGGGTGACACCTTC.

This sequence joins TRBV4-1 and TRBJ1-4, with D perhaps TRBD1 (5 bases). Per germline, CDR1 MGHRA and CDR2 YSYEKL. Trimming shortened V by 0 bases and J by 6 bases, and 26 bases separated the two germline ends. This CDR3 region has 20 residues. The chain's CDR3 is CASSQDRGGRLPLRDEKLFF. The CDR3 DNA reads TGCGCCAGCAGCCAAGATCGGGGGGGACGGCTTCCACTTCGGGATGAAAAACTGTTTTTT.

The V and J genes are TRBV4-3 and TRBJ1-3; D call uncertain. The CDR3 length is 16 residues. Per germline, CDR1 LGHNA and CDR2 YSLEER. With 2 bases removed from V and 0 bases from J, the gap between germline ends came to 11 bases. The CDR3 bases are TGCGCCAGCAGCCAAAGCCCCCCTGGCTCTGGAAACACCATATATTTT. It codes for CASSQSPPGSGNTIYF.

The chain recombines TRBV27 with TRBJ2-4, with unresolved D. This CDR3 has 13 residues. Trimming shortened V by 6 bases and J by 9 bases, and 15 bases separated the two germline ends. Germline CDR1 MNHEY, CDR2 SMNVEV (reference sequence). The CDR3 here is CASSLIPPRIQYF. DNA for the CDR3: TGTGCCAGCAGCCTAATCCCCCCCCGCATTCAGTACTTC.

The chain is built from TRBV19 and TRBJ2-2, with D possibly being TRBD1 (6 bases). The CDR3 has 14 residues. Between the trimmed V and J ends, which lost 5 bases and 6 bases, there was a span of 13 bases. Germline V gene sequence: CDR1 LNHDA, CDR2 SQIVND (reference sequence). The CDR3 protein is CASSWGRMAGELFF. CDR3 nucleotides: TGTGCCAGTAGTTGGGGGCGTATGGCCGGGGAGCTGTTTTTT.

This CDR3 reads CASSWDRVTEAFF. The CDR3 DNA sequence: TGCGCCAGCAGCTGGGATCGGGTAACTGAAGCTTTCTTT. This sequence joins TRBV5-1 and TRBJ1-1; D gene ambiguous. Trimming shortened V by 3 bases and J by 5 bases, and 11 bases separated the two germline ends. Germline V gene sequence: CDR1 SGHRS, CDR2 YFSETQ. There are 13 residues in the CDR3. The whole variable domain, filled in from reference TRBV5-1 and TRBJ1-1, reads KAGVTQTPRYLIKTRGQQVTLSCSPISGHRSVSWYQQTPGQGLQFLFEYFSETQRNKGNFPGRFSGRQFSNSRSEMNVSTLELGDSALYLCASSWDRVTEAFFGQGTRLTVV.

The chain's CDR3 is CASSGTSSYEQYF. In DNA, the CDR3 is TGTGCCAGCAGTGGGACTAGCTCCTACGAGCAGTACTTC. The gene calls are TRBV28 and TRBJ2-7, with 8 bases lining up with TRBD2. With 5 bases clipped from V and 0 bases from J, the junction kept 0 bases outside the gene matches. The CDR3 runs to 13 residues. CDR1 and CDR2 (germline): MDHEN, SYDVKM.

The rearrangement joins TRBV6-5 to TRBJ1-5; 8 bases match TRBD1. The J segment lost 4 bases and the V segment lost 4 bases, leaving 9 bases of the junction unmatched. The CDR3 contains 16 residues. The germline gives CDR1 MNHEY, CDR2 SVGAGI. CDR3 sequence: CASSSARTGPNQPQHF. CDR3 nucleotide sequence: TGTGCCAGCAGTTCTGCTCGGACAGGGCCTAATCAGCCCCAGCATTTT.

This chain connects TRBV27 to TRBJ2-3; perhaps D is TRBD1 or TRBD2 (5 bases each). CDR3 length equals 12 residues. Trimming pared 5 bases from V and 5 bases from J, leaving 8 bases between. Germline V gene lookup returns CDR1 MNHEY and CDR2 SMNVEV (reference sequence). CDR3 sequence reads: CASSRGGDTQYF. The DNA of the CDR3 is TGTGCCAGCAGTCGTGGGGGAGATACGCAGTATTTT.

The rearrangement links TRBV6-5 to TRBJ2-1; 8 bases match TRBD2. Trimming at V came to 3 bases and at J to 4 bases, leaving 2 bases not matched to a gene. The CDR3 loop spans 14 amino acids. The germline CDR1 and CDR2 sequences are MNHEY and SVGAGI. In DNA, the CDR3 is TGTGCCAGCAGTTATCTAGCGGGTTACAATGAGCAGTTCTTC. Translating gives CASSYLAGYNEQFF.

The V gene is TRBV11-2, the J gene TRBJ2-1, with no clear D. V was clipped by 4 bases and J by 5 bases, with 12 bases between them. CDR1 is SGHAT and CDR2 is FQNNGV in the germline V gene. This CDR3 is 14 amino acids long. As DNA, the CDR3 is TGTGCCAGCAGCTCCCTTGACAATAACAATGAGCAGTTCTTC. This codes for CASSSLDNNNEQFF.

DNA for the CDR3: TGCGCCAGCAGCTTAAGGGGGACCCAAGAGACCCAGTACTTC. As protein: CASSLRGTQETQYF. The chain has TRBV5-1 and TRBJ2-5; D may be TRBD1 (6 bases). V was shortened by 2 bases and J by 1 base, with 9 bases between the two germline ends. The germline CDR1 and CDR2 sequences are SGHRS and YFSETQ. The CDR3 runs to 14 residues.

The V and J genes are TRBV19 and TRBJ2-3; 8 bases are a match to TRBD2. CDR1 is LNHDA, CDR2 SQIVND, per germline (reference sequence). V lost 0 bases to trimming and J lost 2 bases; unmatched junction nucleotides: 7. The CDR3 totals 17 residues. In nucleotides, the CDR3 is TGTGCCAGTAGTATAGATCCAGCGGGGGCCGTCACAGATACGCAGTATTTT. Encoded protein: CASSIDPAGAVTDTQYF.

In DNA form, the CDR3 reads TGTGCCAGCAGCTTATTTCCGGCACCGACGGAAAAACTGTTTTTT. Its translation is CASSLFPAPTEKLFF. V usage is TRBV7-9 and J usage is TRBJ1-4; D ambiguous. The germline V and J ends were trimmed by 2 bases and 8 bases, with 15 bases remaining between them. This CDR3 contains 15 residues. CDR1 is SEHNR and CDR2 is FQNEAQ in the germline V gene (reference sequence).

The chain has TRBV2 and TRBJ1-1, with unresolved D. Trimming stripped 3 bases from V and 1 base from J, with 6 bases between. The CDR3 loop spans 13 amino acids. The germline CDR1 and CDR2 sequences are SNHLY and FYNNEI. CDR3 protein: CASSDSGNTEAFF. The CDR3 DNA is TGTGCCAGCAGTGATTCGGGGAACACTGAAGCTTTCTTT.

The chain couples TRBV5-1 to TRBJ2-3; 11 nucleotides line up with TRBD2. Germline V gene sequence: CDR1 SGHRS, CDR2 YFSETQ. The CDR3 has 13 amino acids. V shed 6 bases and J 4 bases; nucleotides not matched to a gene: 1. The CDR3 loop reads CASNSGRADTQYF. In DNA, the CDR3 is TGCGCCAGCAATAGCGGGAGGGCAGATACGCAGTATTTT.

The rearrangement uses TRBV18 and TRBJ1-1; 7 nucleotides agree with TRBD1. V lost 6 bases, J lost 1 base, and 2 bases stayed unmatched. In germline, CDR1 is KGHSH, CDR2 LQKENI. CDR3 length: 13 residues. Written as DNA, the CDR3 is TGTGCCAGCTCGCAGGGGGGGAACACTGAAGCTTTCTTT. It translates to CASSQGGNTEAFF.

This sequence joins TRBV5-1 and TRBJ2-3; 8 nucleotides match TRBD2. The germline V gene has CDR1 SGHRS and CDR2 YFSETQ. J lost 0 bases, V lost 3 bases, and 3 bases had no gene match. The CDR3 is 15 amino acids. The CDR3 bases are TGCGCCAGCAGCTCGCGGGGGGCCAGCACAGATACGCAGTATTTT. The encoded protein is CASSSRGASTDTQYF.

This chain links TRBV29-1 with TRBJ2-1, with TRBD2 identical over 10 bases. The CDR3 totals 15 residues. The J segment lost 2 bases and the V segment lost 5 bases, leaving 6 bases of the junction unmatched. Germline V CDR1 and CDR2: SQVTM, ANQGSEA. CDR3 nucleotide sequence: TGCAGCGTTCGGAAGAGCGGGGGGGCCTACAATGAGCAGTTCTTC. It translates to CSVRKSGGAYNEQFF.

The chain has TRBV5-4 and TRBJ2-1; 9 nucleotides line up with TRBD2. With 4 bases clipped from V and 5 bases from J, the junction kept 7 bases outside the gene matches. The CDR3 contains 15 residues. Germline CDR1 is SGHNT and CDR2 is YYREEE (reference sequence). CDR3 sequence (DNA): TGTGCCAGCAGCCCAGCGGGAGGTGCAAACAATGAGCAGTTCTTC. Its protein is CASSPAGGANNEQFF.

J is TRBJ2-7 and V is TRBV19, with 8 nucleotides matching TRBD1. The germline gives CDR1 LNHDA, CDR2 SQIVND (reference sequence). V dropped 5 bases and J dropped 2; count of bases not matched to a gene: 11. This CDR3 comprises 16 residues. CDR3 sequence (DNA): TGTGCCAGTAGTGCCCCGGACAGGGAGTACGCCTACGAGCAGTACTTC. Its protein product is CASSAPDREYAYEQYF. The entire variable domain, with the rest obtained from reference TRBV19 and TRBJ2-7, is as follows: DGGITQSPKYLFRKEGQNVTLSCEQNLNHDAMYWYRQDPGQGLRLIYYSQIVNDFQKGDIAEGYSVSREKKESFPLTVTSAQKNPTAFYLCASSAPDREYAYEQYFGPGTRLTVT.

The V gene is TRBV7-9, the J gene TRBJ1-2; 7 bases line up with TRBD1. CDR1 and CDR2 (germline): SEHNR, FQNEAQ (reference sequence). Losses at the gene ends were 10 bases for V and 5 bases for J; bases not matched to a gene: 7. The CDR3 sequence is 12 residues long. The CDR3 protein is CATRGRGYGYTF. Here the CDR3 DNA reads TGTGCCACGAGGGGGCGAGGATATGGCTACACCTTC.

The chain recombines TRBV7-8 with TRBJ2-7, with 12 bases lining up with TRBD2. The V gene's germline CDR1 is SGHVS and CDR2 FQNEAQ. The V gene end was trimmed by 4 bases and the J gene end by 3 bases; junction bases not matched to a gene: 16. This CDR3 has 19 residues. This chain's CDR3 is CASSSPGLAGPALLYEQYF. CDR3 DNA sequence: TGTGCCAGCAGCTCCCCGGGACTAGCGGGCCCTGCTTTACTCTACGAGCAGTACTTC.

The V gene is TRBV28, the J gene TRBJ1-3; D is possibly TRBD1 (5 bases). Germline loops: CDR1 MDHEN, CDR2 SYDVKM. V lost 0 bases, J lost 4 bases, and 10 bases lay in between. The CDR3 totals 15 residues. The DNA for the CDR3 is TGTGCCAGCAGTTTATGGGGGGTTTCAGGAAACACCATATATTTT. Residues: CASSLWGVSGNTIYF.

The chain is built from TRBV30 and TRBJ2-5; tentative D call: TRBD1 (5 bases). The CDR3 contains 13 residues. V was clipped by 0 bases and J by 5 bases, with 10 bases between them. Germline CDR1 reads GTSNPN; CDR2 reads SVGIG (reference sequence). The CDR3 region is CAWSVSGPETQYF. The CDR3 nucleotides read TGTGCCTGGAGTGTATCAGGGCCGGAGACCCAGTACTTC.

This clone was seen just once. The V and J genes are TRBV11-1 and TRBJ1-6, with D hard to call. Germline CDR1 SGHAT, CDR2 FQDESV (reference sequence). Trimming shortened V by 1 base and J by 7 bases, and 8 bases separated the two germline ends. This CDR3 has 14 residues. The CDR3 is CASSLEPANSPLHF. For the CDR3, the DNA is TGTGCCAGCAGCTTAGAACCGGCCAATTCACCCCTCCACTTT.

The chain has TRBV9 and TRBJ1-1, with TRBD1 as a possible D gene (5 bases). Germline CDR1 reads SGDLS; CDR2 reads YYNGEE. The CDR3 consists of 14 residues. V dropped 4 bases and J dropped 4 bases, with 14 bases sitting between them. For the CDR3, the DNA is TGTGCCAGCAGCTCAGCGGGGGAATCCACTGAAGCTTTCTTT. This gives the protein CASSSAGESTEAFF.

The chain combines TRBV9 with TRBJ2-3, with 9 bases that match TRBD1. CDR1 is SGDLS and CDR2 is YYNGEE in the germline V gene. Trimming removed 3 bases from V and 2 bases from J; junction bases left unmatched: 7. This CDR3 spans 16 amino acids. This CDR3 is CASSATGTGSTDTQYF. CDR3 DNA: TGTGCCAGCAGCGCGACCGGGACAGGGTCCACAGATACGCAGTATTTT.

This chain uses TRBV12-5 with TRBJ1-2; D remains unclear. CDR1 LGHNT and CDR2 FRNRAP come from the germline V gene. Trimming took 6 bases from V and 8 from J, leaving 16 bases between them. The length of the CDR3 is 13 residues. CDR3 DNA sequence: TGTGCTAGTGGATCTGGGTTGGGAGAAGGCTACACCTTC. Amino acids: CASGSGLGEGYTF.